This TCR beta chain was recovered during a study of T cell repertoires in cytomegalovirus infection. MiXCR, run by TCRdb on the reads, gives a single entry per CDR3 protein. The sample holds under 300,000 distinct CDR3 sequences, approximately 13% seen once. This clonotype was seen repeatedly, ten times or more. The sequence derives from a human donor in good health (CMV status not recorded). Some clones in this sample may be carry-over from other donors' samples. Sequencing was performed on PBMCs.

DNA for the CDR3: TGTGCCAGCAGTGGGGGCAGGGATGCGCAGTATTTT. Protein sequence: CASSGGRDAQYF. The rearrangement links TRBV2 to TRBJ2-3, with D tentatively TRBD1 (5 bases). The V end was cut by 4 bases, the J end by 10 bases, with 12 bases between. Germline CDR1 SNHLY, CDR2 FYNNEI. The CDR3 is 12 residues long.